Following are 9 T cell receptor beta chains from one sample sequenced in a study of T cells in localized non-small cell lung cancer. TCRdb's table, derived via immunoSEQ multiplex PCR, lists solely in-frame clones and lacks some. The table lists about 3,500 clones, 42% of them singletons, with 15% to 19% in the top ten. The sample consisted of lung tumor tissue, taken before any cancer treatment. Receptors were obtained from a male donor older than 55 with stage I lung adenocarcinoma.

The chain links TRBV30 to TRBJ1-6, with a weak D call TRBD1 (5 bases). The germline gives CDR1 GTSNPN, CDR2 SVGIG (reference sequence). Trimming cost V 1 base and J 10 bases, with 14 bases left between them. The CDR3 has 14 amino acids. CDR3 DNA: TGTGCCTGGAGTGAACTGCAGGGTGACTCACCCCTCCACTTT. This codes for CAWSELQGDSPLHF. Variable domain in full (rest from reference TRBV30 and TRBJ1-6): SQTIHQWPATLVQPVGSPLSLECTVEGTSNPNLYWYRQAAGRGLQLLFYSVGIGQISSEVPQNLSASRPQDRQFILSSKKLLLSDSGFYLCAWSELQGDSPLHFGNGTRLTVT.

This clone was seen just once. The V gene is TRBV15, the J gene TRBJ1-2, with D unresolved. Trimming pared 0 bases from V and 6 bases from J, leaving 11 bases between. The CDR3 extends over 14 amino acids. Germline CDR1 and CDR2: LNHNV and YYDKDF (reference sequence). The CDR3 reads CATSRDVGGDGYTF. The CDR3 nucleotides read TGTGCCACCAGCAGAGACGTGGGCGGGGATGGCTACACCTTC.

This chain joins TRBV6-8 and TRBJ2-3; tentatively, D is TRBD1 (6 bases). Germline CDR1 and CDR2: MNHGY and SAAAGT. Trimming took off 7 bases at V and 2 bases at J, with 13 bases between the two ends. The CDR3 consists of 14 residues. CDR3 protein: CASKPDSYTDTQYF. The CDR3 region has the DNA TGTGCCAGCAAACCGGACAGTTACACAGATACGCAGTATTTT.

The chain has TRBV19 and TRBJ2-2, with D unresolved. The CDR3 has 13 residues. V lost 6 bases and J lost 1, with 6 bases in between. Germline values: CDR1 LNHDA, CDR2 SQIVND (reference sequence). The CDR3 nucleotides are TGTGCCAGTAGGGAAGGGAACACCGGGGAGCTGTTTTTT. Its translation is CASREGNTGELFF.

The chain uses TRBV29-1 and TRBJ1-3; 10 nucleotides agree with TRBD1. V dropped 4 bases and J dropped 0; count of bases not matched to a gene: 9. This CDR3 is 17 amino acids long. The germline CDR1 and CDR2 sequences are SQVTM and ANQGSEA. CDR3: CSVGETGGWSSGNTIYF. The CDR3 region has the DNA TGCAGCGTTGGGGAGACAGGGGGCTGGAGCTCTGGAAACACCATATATTTT.

The genes are TRBV19 and TRBJ1-5; 7 nucleotides align to TRBD1. The junction had 7 bases not matched to a gene; V was cut back by 7 bases and J by 4 bases. Per the germline V gene, CDR1 is LNHDA and CDR2 is SQIVND (reference sequence). This CDR3 comprises 14 residues. The CDR3 region has the DNA TGTGCCAGTACCACAGCAGGGGGGAATCAGCCCCAGCATTTT. As protein: CASTTAGGNQPQHF.

Relative to its sample, this clone is medium-sized (0.01 to 0.1%). The CDR3 reads CASSYFDRPGYGYTF. CDR3 nucleotide sequence: TGTGCCAGCAGTTATTTTGACAGGCCAGGCTATGGCTACACCTTC. This rearrangement joins TRBV6-8 to TRBJ1-2, with D tentatively TRBD1 (6 bases). Trimming removed 3 bases at V and 4 bases at J, with 15 bases between. The germline V gene has CDR1 MNHGY and CDR2 SAAAGT. The CDR3 is 15 amino acids.

The V and J genes are TRBV18 and TRBJ1-2, with D possibly being TRBD1 (5 bases). Trimming took off 5 bases at V and 0 bases at J, with 13 bases between the two ends. The CDR3 extends over 15 amino acids. Per germline, CDR1 KGHSH and CDR2 LQKENI. The CDR3 reads CASSYRGGANYGYTF. CDR3 sequence (DNA): TGTGCCAGCTCATACCGCGGGGGAGCTAACTATGGCTACACCTTC.

This clone was seen a few times. The same CDR3 is also encoded by other DNA sequences in this sample. This chain uses TRBV19 with TRBJ2-3; 9 positions match TRBD2. The CDR3 is 14 residues long. Germline assignment: CDR1 LNHDA and CDR2 SQIVND (reference sequence). V gave up 3 bases and J gave up 3 bases; unmatched junction bases: 1. The CDR3 reads CASSIAGGTDTQYF. The CDR3 DNA follows: TGTGCCAGTAGTATTGCGGGAGGGACAGATACGCAGTATTTT.